These 18 T cell receptor beta chains originate from one sample sequenced in a study of cytomegalovirus exposure and HLA in healthy donors. Use of 60 Vbeta and 13 Jbeta primers characterized the PCR. Sequencing used immunoSEQ multiplex PCR; TCRdb keeps in-frame clones, though not all of them. The data contain some 130,000 clones, about 76% of them singletons. The sequenced material came from PBMCs. The receptor source for this set is a female donor in good health and CMV-seronegative.

V usage is TRBV7-9 and J usage is TRBJ1-1; maybe TRBD1 (6 bases). This CDR3 region has 14 residues. The germline V gene encodes CDR1 SEHNR and CDR2 FQNEAQ (reference sequence). V lost 5 bases and J lost 4, with 14 bases in between. CDR3 DNA: TGTGCCAGCAGCCCTGACAGGTTCTCCACTGAAGCTTTCTTT. Its translation: CASSPDRFSTEAFF. Full variable domain (missing parts from reference TRBV7-9 and TRBJ1-1): DTGVSQNPRHKITKRGQNVTFRCDPISEHNRLYWYRQTLGQGPEFLTYFQNEAQLEKSRLLSDRFSAERPKGSFSTLEIQRTEQGDSAMYLCASSPDRFSTEAFFGQGTRLTVV.

The chain uses TRBV11-2 and TRBJ2-7; D unclear. Germline V gives CDR1 SGHAT, CDR2 FQNNGV. CDR3 length equals 11 residues. V was trimmed by 1 base and J by 7 bases, leaving 5 bases between them. The DNA for the CDR3 is TGTGCCAGCAGCTTAGTATTTGAGCAGTACTTC. Translating gives CASSLVFEQYF.

The V and J genes are TRBV15 and TRBJ1-2; D is unclear. CDR1 and CDR2 from the germline V gene are LNHNV and YYDKDF (reference sequence). V lost 0 bases, J lost 8 bases, and 16 bases lay in between. CDR3 size: 15 residues. In DNA form, the CDR3 reads TGTGCCACCAGCAGAGATCGTACGGGGTCGGTAGGCTACACCTTC. As protein: CATSRDRTGSVGYTF.

The chain employs TRBV27 and TRBJ1-6; the D gene is possibly TRBD1 (6 bases). This CDR3 region has 13 residues. Per germline, CDR1 MNHEY and CDR2 SMNVEV (reference sequence). Deletions cut 5 bases from V and 12 bases from J, with 14 bases between. In DNA, the CDR3 is TGTGCCAGCAGTACCGGGACACGGAGACCCCTCCACTTT. Protein sequence: CASSTGTRRPLHF.

This chain joins TRBV5-8 and TRBJ2-1; D uncertain. The CDR3 is made up of 12 amino acids. V gave up 5 bases and J gave up 8 bases, with 11 bases separating them. Germline lookup yields CDR1 SGHTS and CDR2 YDEGEE. The chain's CDR3 is CASRYIAYEQFF. DNA for the CDR3: TGTGCCAGCAGGTACATAGCATATGAGCAGTTCTTC.

V and J are TRBV28 and TRBJ1-5; D remains ambiguous. CDR1 is MDHEN and CDR2 is SYDVKM in the germline V gene. The CDR3 spans 14 residues. Trimming stripped 8 bases from V and 0 bases from J, with 11 bases between. CDR3 sequence (DNA): TGTGCCAGCGGAGAAAGATATAGCAATCAGCCCCAGCATTTT. Its translation: CASGERYSNQPQHF. Looking up the rest from reference TRBV28 and TRBJ1-5 gives the full variable domain: DVKVTQSSRYLVKRTGEKVFLECVQDMDHENMFWYRQDPGLGLRLIYFSYDVKMKEKGDIPEGYSVSREKKERFSLILESASTNQTSMYLCASGERYSNQPQHFGDGTRLSIL.

The genes are TRBV15 and TRBJ1-1; no clear D gene. This CDR3 has 13 amino acids. Germline V gene sequence: CDR1 LNHNV, CDR2 YYDKDF (reference sequence). The germline V and J ends were trimmed by 0 bases and 0 bases, with 2 bases remaining between them. CDR3: CATSRDLNTEAFF. For the CDR3, the DNA is TGTGCCACCAGCAGAGACTTGAACACTGAAGCTTTCTTT.

The gene calls are TRBV7-8 and TRBJ1-5, with TRBD1 as a possible D gene (6 bases). V lost 5 bases, J lost 0 bases, and 11 bases lay in between. Germline CDR1 reads SGHVS; CDR2 reads FQNEAQ. The CDR3 is 15 residues long. The CDR3 spells CASSAHRDSNQPQHF. The CDR3 nucleotides read TGTGCCAGCAGCGCACACAGGGATAGCAATCAGCCCCAGCATTTT.

This clone has just one count. The chain joins TRBV10-3 to TRBJ1-1, with 9 bases lining up with TRBD1. This CDR3 comprises 16 residues. Germline values: CDR1 ENHRY, CDR2 SYGVKD. V gave up 8 bases and J gave up 6 bases; unmatched junction bases: 16. In DNA, the CDR3 is TGTGCCATCTCCTCCCTTTTGACAGGGGGTGGTTCTGAAGCTTTCTTT. It yields the protein CAISSLLTGGGSEAFF.

V usage is TRBV5-1 and J usage is TRBJ2-3; 8 bases line up with TRBD1. CDR1 and CDR2 (germline): SGHRS, YFSETQ. The CDR3 loop spans 15 amino acids. The V segment lost 3 bases and the J segment 7 bases; nucleotides outside the gene matches: 10. The CDR3 loop is CASSWTGIERNTQYF. The CDR3 region has the DNA TGCGCCAGCAGCTGGACAGGGATTGAGAGAAATACGCAGTATTTT. Variable domain in full (rest from reference TRBV5-1 and TRBJ2-3): KAGVTQTPRYLIKTRGQQVTLSCSPISGHRSVSWYQQTPGQGLQFLFEYFSETQRNKGNFPGRFSGRQFSNSRSEMNVSTLELGDSALYLCASSWTGIERNTQYFGPGTRLTVL.

J is TRBJ1-2 and V is TRBV9; D is possibly TRBD1 (5 bases). The V gene's germline CDR1 is SGDLS and CDR2 YYNGEE. Trimming left V 6 bases short and J 1 base short, with 13 bases between. This CDR3 is built from 14 residues. CDR3 bases: TGTGCCAGCAACCTTGGGGCAGATAACTATGGCTACACCTTC. Protein: CASNLGADNYGYTF.

The chain joins TRBV29-1 to TRBJ2-5, with D perhaps TRBD1 (6 bases). The germline gives CDR1 SQVTM, CDR2 ANQGSEA. V was clipped by 4 bases and J by 11 bases, with 26 bases between them. The CDR3 covers 15 residues. The CDR3 here is CSVGRLVAGALEQYF. In DNA form, the CDR3 reads TGCAGCGTTGGAAGGTTGGTGGCAGGGGCCTTAGAGCAGTACTTC.

The V gene is TRBV19, the J gene TRBJ1-2; 7 positions agree with TRBD1. J gave up 6 bases and V 7 bases, and 5 bases lay outside the gene matches. Germline V CDR1 and CDR2: LNHDA, SQIVND (reference sequence). The CDR3 runs to 12 residues. CDR3 nucleotide sequence: TGTGCCAGTAACGACAGGGAAAATGGCTACACCTTC. Amino acids: CASNDRENGYTF.

This chain uses TRBV27 with TRBJ1-2, with 12 bases aligning to TRBD1. The CDR3 is 16 amino acids. CDR1 MNHEY and CDR2 SMNVEV come from the germline V gene (reference sequence). With 8 bases clipped from V and 1 base from J, the junction kept 8 bases outside the gene matches. The CDR3 protein is CASAPGQGAHNYGYTF. DNA of the CDR3: TGTGCCAGCGCACCGGGACAGGGGGCGCATAACTATGGCTACACCTTC.

V is TRBV7-8 and J is TRBJ2-7; weak D call: TRBD1 (6 bases). Germline-derived CDR1 and CDR2 are SGHVS and FQNEAQ. Trimming pared 1 base from V and 3 bases from J, leaving 10 bases between. The CDR3 loop spans 14 amino acids. In DNA, the CDR3 is TGTGCCAGCAGCTTAGACCAGGGGAGCTACGAGCAGTACTTC. It translates to CASSLDQGSYEQYF.

The table lists this clone with a count of one. This sequence joins TRBV2 and TRBJ1-4, with D tentatively TRBD1 (6 bases). The germline CDR1 and CDR2 sequences are SNHLY and FYNNEI. With 6 bases removed from V and 9 bases from J, the gap between germline ends came to 17 bases. There are 14 residues in the CDR3. DNA for the CDR3: TGTGCCAGCAGCTCCGGGACAAGGTCGAAAAAACTGTTTTTT. Encoded protein: CASSSGTRSKKLFF.

The chain has TRBV13 and TRBJ2-7; D perhaps matches TRBD2 (6 bases). The ends were cut back, 5 bases at V and 5 bases at J, with 16 bases in the middle. The CDR3 sequence is 14 residues long. The V gene's germline CDR1 is PRHDT and CDR2 FYEKMQ (reference sequence). The CDR3 sequence is CASSEGTSLNEQYF. CDR3 nucleotides: TGTGCCAGCAGCGAGGGGACTTCCCTCAACGAGCAGTACTTC.

V and J are TRBV27 and TRBJ1-2; D not resolved. This CDR3 has 14 amino acids. V shed 0 bases and J shed 3 bases, with 8 bases lying between them. Germline CDR1 reads MNHEY; CDR2 reads SMNVEV (reference sequence). The CDR3 DNA sequence: TGTGCCAGCAGTTTATCGAGGGTTCACTATGGCTACACCTTC. Amino acid sequence: CASSLSRVHYGYTF.